A single sample gave rise to the 9 T cell receptor beta chains below, sequenced in a study of control samples from healthy donors and cancer patients (TCRdb year 2020). Receptor libraries were prepared by the immunoSEQ multiplex PCR assay. The source is immuneACCESS, and TCRdb retained only in-frame sequences with V and J called. Part of the clones is not carried over; for the studies checked, unresolved V genes explain less than half of this, and the remainder is unexplained. This sample gives roughly 200,000 clones in total; 90% to 95% of them show up just once. More than 1.4% of the sample lies in the top ten. The specimen sequenced was blood. Every receptor here comes from a young man in good health.

The chain recombines TRBV20-1 with TRBJ1-2, with unresolved D. Germline CDR1 and CDR2: DFQATT and SNEGSKA (reference sequence). The CDR3 has 11 residues. Trimming cost V 0 bases and J 12 bases, with 11 bases left between them. In DNA, the CDR3 is TGCAGTGCTAGAGATCAATCTGACAACACCTTC. This translates into CSARDQSDNTF.

The chain is built from TRBV29-1 and TRBJ2-3; 7 bases fit TRBD1. The CDR3 runs to 12 residues. Germline V gene lookup returns CDR1 SQVTM and CDR2 ANQGSEA. The V and J ends lost 7 bases and 4 bases, in that order; junction bases with no gene match: 5. CDR3 DNA sequence: TGCAGCGCTGTAACAGGGGCAGATACGCAGTATTTT. Protein product: CSAVTGADTQYF.

The chain uses TRBV10-1 and TRBJ2-2; D may be TRBD1 (6 bases). This CDR3 region has 16 residues. V lost 5 bases to trimming and J lost 0 bases, with 13 bases between them. CDR1 and CDR2 from the germline V gene are WNHNN and SYGVQD (reference sequence). The chain's CDR3 is CASSPGTPSNTGELFF. The DNA of the CDR3 is TGCGCCAGCAGTCCCGGGACACCTTCGAACACCGGGGAGCTGTTTTTT.

This rearrangement joins TRBV19 to TRBJ1-2; 8 bases are a match to TRBD1. CDR1 is LNHDA and CDR2 is SQIVND in the germline V gene (reference sequence). The CDR3 is 15 residues long. Trimming at V came to 5 bases and at J to 4 bases, leaving 9 bases not matched to a gene. The CDR3 bases are TGTGCCAGTAGTCCCCGGACAGGGTTAACCTATGGCTACACCTTC. Protein product: CASSPRTGLTYGYTF.

This clone has just one count. The chain recombines TRBV3-1 (or the pseudogene TRBV3-2) with TRBJ2-2; TRBD1 aligns across 8 bases. Unmatched junction bases numbered 12, after V lost 2 bases and J lost 7 bases. This CDR3 is 17 amino acids long. The germline V gene has CDR1 LGHDT and CDR2 YNNKEL (reference sequence). The CDR3 region has the DNA TGTGCCAGCAGCCAACCCCCGGACAGGGCGGTTTACGGGGAGCTGTTTTTT. Its translation: CASSQPPDRAVYGELFF.

The chain recombines TRBV5-5 with TRBJ2-3; TRBD2 aligns across 9 bases. The germline V gene encodes CDR1 SGHKS and CDR2 YYEKEE (reference sequence). The V gene end was trimmed by 0 bases and the J gene end by 4 bases; junction bases not matched to a gene: 6. The CDR3 contains 16 residues. CDR3 sequence reads: CASSLVKAGGADTQYF. The CDR3 DNA sequence: TGTGCCAGCAGCTTGGTTAAAGCGGGGGGCGCAGATACGCAGTATTTT.

Only one count was recorded for this clone. The V and J genes are TRBV5-1 and TRBJ2-2; D remains ambiguous. Trimming removed 5 bases from V and 2 bases from J, with 10 bases in between. The germline V gene encodes CDR1 SGHRS and CDR2 YFSETQ. CDR3 length: 14 amino acids. This CDR3 is CASRVLLNTGELFF. DNA for the CDR3: TGCGCCAGCAGGGTTCTCCTAAACACCGGGGAGCTGTTTTTT.

The V gene is TRBV4-1, the J gene TRBJ2-1; possibly TRBD1 or TRBD2 for D (5 bases each). Deletions cut 0 bases from V and 13 bases from J, with 25 bases between. Germline loops: CDR1 MGHRA, CDR2 YSYEKL. This CDR3 comprises 17 residues. The CDR3 sequence: CASSQDASVGTRSGQFF. DNA of the CDR3: TGCGCCAGCAGCCAAGACGCGTCAGTGGGGACCCGGTCTGGACAGTTCTTC.

The rearrangement joins TRBV24-1 to TRBJ2-5; TRBD1 matches at 8 bases. J lost 4 bases, V lost 4 bases, and 7 bases had no gene match. CDR1 KGHDR and CDR2 SFDVKD come from the germline V gene. This CDR3 has 15 residues. The CDR3 nucleotides are TGTGCCACCAGTGACACCGGGACAGGAAGAGAGACCCAGTACTTC. Translated: CATSDTGTGRETQYF.